These 25 T cell receptor beta chains share one sample of origin, sequenced in a study of cytomegalovirus exposure and HLA in healthy donors. Vbeta (60) and Jbeta (13) primers were used in the PCR. Repertoires were generated with immunoSEQ multiplex PCR, while TCRdb's copy carries only in-frame clones and drops some. This sample has over 75,000 clones, with around nine tenths found just once. The sample consisted of PBMCs. Receptor source: a man aged 25-45 years in good health and CMV-seropositive.

Turning to this clone: Other DNA sequences from this sample encode an identical CDR3 as well. The chain joins TRBV5-1 to TRBJ2-5; TRBD1 might be the D (6 bases). The closer fit of TRBJ2-7 to the DNA end suggests the J call may be wrong. Germline CDR1 reads SGHRS; CDR2 reads YFSETQ. The CDR3 covers 11 residues. The CDR3 DNA reads TGCGCCAGCTCGGACAGCTACGAGCAGTACTTC. It yields the protein CASSDSYEQYF.

The chain joins TRBV28 to TRBJ1-2; 9 nucleotides agree with TRBD1. The V gene end was trimmed by 10 bases and the J gene end by 10 bases; junction bases not matched to a gene: 16. The CDR3 consists of 14 residues. In germline, CDR1 is MDHEN, CDR2 SYDVKM. CDR3 sequence reads: CATYLTGTGPDYTF. The CDR3 coding sequence is TGTGCCACCTACCTAACCGGGACAGGGCCGGACTACACCTTC.

This chain links TRBV6-4 with TRBJ1-2; 10 bases line up with TRBD1. The J segment lost 4 bases and the V segment lost 0 bases, leaving 5 bases of the junction unmatched. From germline, CDR1 is MRHNA and CDR2 SNTAGT. The CDR3 runs to 16 residues. CDR3 sequence reads: CASSDSFWTGGYGYTF. The CDR3 nucleotides are TGTGCCAGCAGTGACTCGTTTTGGACAGGGGGCTATGGCTACACCTTC.

The chain recombines TRBV2 with TRBJ2-4, with 11 bases that match TRBD1. Losses at the gene ends were 6 bases for V and 1 base for J; bases not matched to a gene: 5. In germline, CDR1 is SNHLY, CDR2 FYNNEI. The CDR3 has 16 residues. The CDR3, as DNA: TGTGCCAGCAGGGACTGGACAGGGGGCGCCAAAAACATTCAGTACTTC. It yields the protein CASRDWTGGAKNIQYF.

The CDR3 region has the DNA TGTGCCAGCTCAAGAAAGGGACAGGGAAATCAGCCCCAGCATTTT. Protein: CASSRKGQGNQPQHF. The chain joins TRBV18 to TRBJ1-5, with TRBD1 matching over 9 bases. The germline V gene encodes CDR1 KGHSH and CDR2 LQKENI. The CDR3 length is 15 residues. The V segment lost 5 bases and the J segment 4 bases; nucleotides outside the gene matches: 6. Complete variable domain (other parts from reference TRBV18 and TRBJ1-5): NAGVMQNPRHLVRRRGQEARLRCSPMKGHSHVYWYRQLPEEGLKFMVYLQKENIIDESGMPKERFSAEFPKEGPSILRIQQVVRGDSAAYFCASSRKGQGNQPQHFGDGTRLSIL.

The chain is built from TRBV11-2 and TRBJ2-3; 7 positions agree with TRBD2. After removal of 2 bases from V and 1 base from J, the junction contained 12 bases not matched to a gene. CDR1 is SGHAT, CDR2 FQNNGV, per germline. The CDR3 has 18 residues. The CDR3 reads CASSLMAGAVRGTDTQYF. In DNA form, the CDR3 reads TGTGCCAGCAGCTTAATGGCGGGAGCCGTACGAGGCACAGATACGCAGTATTTT.

This clone was recorded only once. This chain uses TRBV4-1 with TRBJ2-7, with 9 nucleotides matching TRBD1. The CDR3 sequence is 15 residues long. Germline V gene data show CDR1 as MGHRA and CDR2 as YSYEKL. The V and J ends lost 2 bases and 0 bases, in that order; junction bases with no gene match: 2. The CDR3 here is CASSQTGQGSYEQYF. CDR3 in DNA: TGCGCCAGCAGCCAAACGGGACAGGGCTCCTACGAGCAGTACTTC.

The chain carries TRBV28 and TRBJ2-1, with 8 bases matching TRBD1. This CDR3 has 18 residues. In germline, CDR1 is MDHEN, CDR2 SYDVKM. The V and J ends lost 3 bases and 2 bases, in that order; junction bases with no gene match: 12. CDR3 region: CASSFSGDRGRTYNEQFF. The CDR3 DNA sequence: TGTGCCAGCAGTTTCTCCGGAGACAGGGGACGTACCTACAATGAGCAGTTCTTC.

The J gene is TRBJ1-4, the V gene TRBV7-9; no clear D gene. Trimming left V 4 bases short and J 1 base short, with 13 bases between. CDR3 length: 16 residues. Germline values: CDR1 SEHNR, CDR2 FQNEAQ (reference sequence). As DNA, the CDR3 is TGTGCCAGCAGCTCGATTTGGGCAGGAACTAATGAAAAACTGTTTTTT. Protein: CASSSIWAGTNEKLFF.

For the CDR3, the DNA is TGTGCCAGTAGGGACAGACACCAAGAGACCCAGTACTTC. It specifies CASRDRHQETQYF. The V and J genes are TRBV19 and TRBJ2-5; weak D call: TRBD1 (6 bases). The CDR3 sequence is 13 residues long. The germline V gene encodes CDR1 LNHDA and CDR2 SQIVND (reference sequence). V was trimmed by 6 bases and J by 0 bases, leaving 8 bases between them. The whole variable domain, filled in from reference TRBV19 and TRBJ2-5, reads DGGITQSPKYLFRKEGQNVTLSCEQNLNHDAMYWYRQDPGQGLRLIYYSQIVNDFQKGDIAEGYSVSREKKESFPLTVTSAQKNPTAFYLCASRDRHQETQYFGPGTRLLVL.

For the CDR3, the DNA is TGCGCCAGCAGCCAAGATGAGGGTAGCGGGAGGGCTGAGCAGTTCTTC. Amino acids: CASSQDEGSGRAEQFF. This chain links TRBV4-1 with TRBJ2-1; TRBD2 matches at 11 bases. After removal of 0 bases from V and 9 bases from J, the junction contained 7 bases not matched to a gene. The CDR3 has 16 amino acids. Germline-derived CDR1 and CDR2 are MGHRA and YSYEKL.

The V and J genes are TRBV2 and TRBJ1-2; 9 positions match TRBD1. This CDR3 has 13 residues. CDR1 SNHLY and CDR2 FYNNEI come from the germline V gene. Trimming removed 6 bases from V and 8 bases from J; junction bases left unmatched: 7. The CDR3 nucleotides read TGTGCCAGCAGCGACAGGGGGTCGATGGGCTACACCTTC. It codes for CASSDRGSMGYTF.

Remarks on this clone: The same CDR3 can be traced to other DNA sequences in this sample. This chain links TRBV5-1 with TRBJ2-2; D gene ambiguous. This CDR3 spans 14 amino acids. CDR1 is SGHRS and CDR2 is YFSETQ in the germline V gene. Trimming left V 3 bases short and J 5 bases short, with 11 bases between. In DNA form, the CDR3 reads TGCGCCAGCAGCTCCCTACTCGGGACCGGGGAGCTGTTTTTT. Encoded protein: CASSSLLGTGELFF.

In this sample, this clone turned up once. This chain links TRBV7-9 with TRBJ1-5, with D tentatively TRBD1 (6 bases). The V gene's germline CDR1 is SEHNR and CDR2 FQNEAQ (reference sequence). This CDR3 has 14 residues. V gave up 4 bases and J gave up 0 bases, with 7 bases separating them. The CDR3 region is CASSWDNSNQPQHF. The CDR3 bases are TGTGCCAGCAGCTGGGACAATAGCAATCAGCCCCAGCATTTT.

The chain employs TRBV27 and TRBJ1-1, with 7 bases fitting TRBD1. Germline V lookup: CDR1 MNHEY, CDR2 SMNVEV (reference sequence). The CDR3 consists of 20 residues. V trimming: 0 bases; J trimming: 3 bases; junction bases outside the gene matches: 19. The CDR3: CASSLSRWVRSKQGYTEAFF. DNA for the CDR3: TGTGCCAGCAGTTTATCCCGGTGGGTTCGCTCAAAACAGGGGTACACTGAAGCTTTCTTT.

This rearrangement joins TRBV2 to TRBJ2-3; D remains unclear. This CDR3 region has 14 residues. The germline V and J ends were trimmed by 6 bases and 0 bases, with 10 bases remaining between them. Germline CDR1 reads SNHLY; CDR2 reads FYNNEI. The DNA for the CDR3 is TGTGCCAGCAGGGGTACTACTAGCACAGATACGCAGTATTTT. Translating gives CASRGTTSTDTQYF.

The chain couples TRBV4-2 to TRBJ2-7, with D possibly matching TRBD1 (6 bases). The CDR3 is made up of 15 amino acids. Per germline, CDR1 LGHNA and CDR2 YNFKEQ. V shed 0 bases and J shed 5 bases, with 14 bases lying between them. The CDR3 coding sequence is TGTGCCAGCAGCCAAGAGGGGACATTCGGGCACGAGCAGTACTTC. It translates to CASSQEGTFGHEQYF.

CDR3 sequence reads: CASSLLGQGARQVGYTF. CDR3 sequence (DNA): TGTGCCAGCAGTTTATTGGGACAGGGGGCGAGACAGGTTGGCTACACCTTC. The rearrangement joins TRBV28 to TRBJ1-2; 12 positions match TRBD1. Germline CDR1 MDHEN, CDR2 SYDVKM. This CDR3 is built from 17 residues. J was trimmed by 7 bases and V by 1 base; bases with no gene match: 10.

The V gene is TRBV28, the J gene TRBJ2-5; no reliable D call. The CDR3 length is 15 residues. Germline-derived CDR1 and CDR2 are MDHEN and SYDVKM. The V and J ends lost 4 bases and 2 bases respectively, with 14 bases between them. DNA of the CDR3: TGTGCCAGCAGTTCTATCCTACCGAGTCAAGAGACCCAGTACTTC. This codes for CASSSILPSQETQYF.

V usage is TRBV19 and J usage is TRBJ1-5; a weak D match, TRBD1 (6 bases). The CDR3 sequence is 13 residues long. V shed 5 bases and J shed 4 bases, with 9 bases lying between them. Germline V CDR1 and CDR2: LNHDA, SQIVND (reference sequence). The CDR3 nucleotides read TGTGCCAGTAGTTGGGGGACAAATCAGCCCCAGCATTTT. Residues: CASSWGTNQPQHF.

The chain uses TRBV5-1 and TRBJ1-1, with D tentatively TRBD1 (6 bases). Per the germline V gene, CDR1 is SGHRS and CDR2 is YFSETQ. The CDR3 is 16 residues long. Trimming pared 3 bases from V and 0 bases from J, leaving 15 bases between. The CDR3 sequence: CASSSTGNYMNTEAFF. CDR3 nucleotides: TGCGCCAGCAGCTCAACAGGGAACTACATGAACACTGAAGCTTTCTTT.

This chain connects TRBV9 to TRBJ2-7; 13 positions match TRBD2. V trimming: 2 bases; J trimming: 2 bases; junction bases outside the gene matches: 4. Germline CDR1 reads SGDLS; CDR2 reads YYNGEE. This CDR3 is built from 16 residues. The CDR3 coding sequence is TGTGCCAGCAGCGTCGGGACTAGCGGGGCAACCTACGAGCAGTACTTC. This sequence encodes CASSVGTSGATYEQYF.

This chain links TRBV10-3 with TRBJ2-7; 10 positions agree with TRBD1. Germline V gene sequence: CDR1 ENHRY, CDR2 SYGVKD. This CDR3 has 14 amino acids. J was trimmed by 2 bases and V by 6 bases; bases with no gene match: 4. CDR3 residues: CAISGTGEAYEQYF. The DNA for the CDR3 is TGTGCCATCAGCGGGACAGGGGAAGCCTACGAGCAGTACTTC.

V and J are TRBV10-1 and TRBJ2-5, with D perhaps matching TRBD2 (6 bases). CDR1 is WNHNN and CDR2 is SYGVQD in the germline V gene (reference sequence). CDR3 length equals 14 residues. V lost 4 bases and J lost 1, with 10 bases in between. The CDR3 sequence: CASSGGTFQETQYF. CDR3 sequence (DNA): TGCGCCAGCAGTGGGGGGACTTTCCAAGAGACCCAGTACTTC.

V is TRBV7-6 and J is TRBJ2-3; perhaps TRBD2 as D (6 bases). The length of the CDR3 is 15 residues. Trimming removed 5 bases at V and 1 base at J, with 13 bases between. Germline V gives CDR1 SGHVS, CDR2 FNYEAQ. CDR3 in amino acids: CASSLPAGRTDTQYF. The CDR3 bases are TGTGCCAGCAGCCTTCCAGCGGGCCGCACAGATACGCAGTATTTT.